These T cell receptor beta chains were read from a single sample in a study of glioma-infiltrating T cells. TCRdb re-analysed the multiplex PCR reads in MiXCR, keeping a single row per CDR3 protein. In the table there are about 89,000 distinct CDR3 sequences, roughly 23% of which are singletons. Source material: glioma tissue, nonneoplastic brain tissue, or PBMCs (not recorded which). These receptors were taken from a human donor with low-grade glioma or glioblastoma, undergoing nonglioma brain surgery, or in good health (not recorded which). The CDR3 runs from the conserved cysteine through the conserved F or W. D genes are given only for firm matches. Clone size, where shown, is once, few, many, or a class for clones that have expanded.

J | size | D | V | DNA | CDR3
TRBJ2-1 | - | - | TRBV4-2 | TGTGCCAGCAGCCTAGCCGGGGTCAATGAGCAGTTCTTC | CASSLAGVNEQFF
TRBJ2-1 | - | TRBD2 | TRBV6-6 | TGTGCCAGCAGTTACGGGCGGGGGGCGGGCAATGAGCAGTTCTTC | CASSYGRGAGNEQFF
TRBJ2-3 | many | - | TRBV7-6 | TGTGCCAGCAGCTTAGAGGGCAGGCGATACACAGATACGCAGTATTTT | CASSLEGRRYTDTQYF
TRBJ2-7 | many | TRBD2 | TRBV20-1 | TGCAGTGCTGGGGGAGGACTAGTTTACGAGCAGTACTTC | CSAGGGLVYEQYF
TRBJ2-3 | many | TRBD2 | TRBV25-1 | TGTGCCAGCAGTGAACAAGCTAGCGGATTCACAGATACGCAGTATTTT | CASSEQASGFTDTQYF
TRBJ2-7 | many | - | TRBV6-6 | TGTGCCAGCAGTTACGGGGCTTCCACCTACGAGCAGTACTTC | CASSYGASTYEQYF
TRBJ1-5 | many | - | TRBV9 | TGTGCCAGCAGCGTAGATTATAGCAATCAGCCCCAGCATTTT | CASSVDYSNQPQHF
TRBJ1-2 | - | - | TRBV5-5 | TGCGCCAGCAGCTTGCACATAGCTTGGGGCTACACCTTC | CASSLHIAWGYTF
TRBJ2-3 | few | TRBD1 | TRBV29-1 | TGCAGCGTTGTCCAGGGGGCTGTAGATACGCAGTATTTT | CSVVQGAVDTQYF
TRBJ2-5 | few | TRBD1 | TRBV2 | TGTGCCAGCAATCAGGGACAGGGGTTAGGAGAGACCCAGTACTTC | CASNQGQGLGETQYF
TRBJ2-1 | many | TRBD2 | TRBV27 | TGTGCCAGCAGTTCCCCCGGAGGGGCGGGAGGCGGGAATGAGCAGTTCTTC | CASSSPGGAGGGNEQFF
TRBJ2-1 | few | - | TRBV7-9 | TGTGCCAGCAGCTTTGAGAGGCAGGGTAATGAGCAGTTCTTC | CASSFERQGNEQFF
TRBJ2-2 | - | TRBD1 | TRBV11-2 | TGTGCCAGCAGCTTAGATCCCTCCGAAAGGACAGGGTGGATCGCCGGGGAGCTGTTTTTT | CASSLDPSERTGWIAGELFF
TRBJ2-3 | few | - | TRBV5-1 | TGCGCCAGCGCCCGAGCGGTTTACACAGATACGCAGTATTTT | CASARAVYTDTQYF
TRBJ2-7 | - | TRBD1 | TRBV18 | TGTGCCAGCTCACCAGGCGGACAGGCCAGGCGTAGGCGGGAGCAGTACTTC | CASSPGGQARRRREQYF
TRBJ2-5 | many | TRBD2 | TRBV27 | TGTGCCAGCAGCTCCGGGACTAGCGGGGTACAAGAGACCCAGTACTTC | CASSSGTSGVQETQYF
TRBJ2-7 | - | TRBD1 | TRBV7-9 | TGTGCCAGCAGCTCTCGGACAGGGACCTACTACGAGCAGTACTTC | CASSSRTGTYYEQYF
TRBJ2-2 | - | - | TRBV7-9 | TGTGCCAGCAGCTTAGCTATGACTTCTGCCGGGGAGCTGTTTTTT | CASSLAMTSAGELFF
TRBJ2-5 | many | TRBD1 | TRBV4-1 | TGCGCCAGCAGCAAAACCGGGACAGGGGATGAGACCCAGTACTTC | CASSKTGTGDETQYF
TRBJ2-1 | - | TRBD2 | TRBV2 | TGTGCCAGCAGAGAACTAGCGGGATATTACAATGAGCAGTTCTTC | CASRELAGYYNEQFF
TRBJ2-7 | many | - | TRBV20-1 | TGCAGTGCTAGAGATAGGACTACAACCTTCAGCTCCTACGAGCAGTACTTC | CSARDRTTTFSSYEQYF
TRBJ1-6 | - | - | TRBV4-1 | TGCGCCAGCAGCCAAGATAAATTTGAGGGCCGGACTTCACCCCTCCACTTT | CASSQDKFEGRTSPLHF
TRBJ2-1 | - | - | TRBV7-2 | TGTGCCAGCAGCTTAGAAGGGGGTCACAATGAGCAGTTCTTC | CASSLEGGHNEQFF
TRBJ1-3 | many | - | TRBV27 | TGTGCCAGCAGTTTTACCAGCTCTGGAAACACCATATATTTT | CASSFTSSGNTIYF
TRBJ1-2 | many | - | TRBV5-1 | TGCGCCAGCAGCTTCGAACAGGGACACTATGGCTACACCTTC | CASSFEQGHYGYTF
TRBJ2-3 | medium-sized | - | TRBV6-1 | TGTGCCAGCAGTGAATATCGGTTTCAAGTAGATACGCAGTATTTT | CASSEYRFQVDTQYF
TRBJ2-3 | many | - | TRBV15 | TGTGCCACCAGTCCGACTAGGCCAGATACGCAGTATTTT | CATSPTRPDTQYF
TRBJ1-5 | many | - | TRBV19 | TGTGCCAGTAGTATAGGGCGGGAGCCCCAGCATTTT | CASSIGREPQHF
TRBJ2-5 | many | - | TRBV20-1 | TGCAGTGCTCACCGACAGGTAGAGACCCAGTACTTC | CSAHRQVETQYF
TRBJ2-1 | - | TRBD1 | TRBV7-2 | TGTGCCAGCGGTCTTAGGGACAGTAAATACAATGAGCAGTTCTTC | CASGLRDSKYNEQFF
TRBJ2-1 | - | TRBD2 | TRBV2 | TGTGCCAGCCGAACTAGCGGGACCTATGAGCAGTTCTTC | CASRTSGTYEQFF
TRBJ2-1 | many | TRBD2 | TRBV19 | TGTGCCAGTAAGGCTAGCGGGGGACAGTCCTACAATGAGCAGTTCTTC | CASKASGGQSYNEQFF
TRBJ1-2 | - | - | TRBV12-3/TRBV12-4 | TGTGCCAGCAGTTTGAGTGTCCCCCCCTATGGCTACACCTTC | CASSLSVPPYGYTF
TRBJ2-3 | few | - | TRBV3-1 | TGTGCCAGCAGCCGGGGACAAAACACAGATACGCAGTATTTT | CASSRGQNTDTQYF
TRBJ2-7 | - | TRBD1 | TRBV12-3/TRBV12-4 | TGTGCCAGCAGAGACTCCGGGACAGGGTCCTACGAGCAGTACTTC | CASRDSGTGSYEQYF
TRBJ2-5 | - | - | TRBV7-8 | TGTGCCAGCAGCTTCACTCAAGAGACCCAGTACTTC | CASSFTQETQYF
TRBJ1-5 | many | - | TRBV18 | TGTGCCAGCTCACCCATGCAGGCCGACTATAGCAATCAGCCCCAGCATTTT | CASSPMQADYSNQPQHF
TRBJ1-1 | - | TRBD1 | TRBV12-3/TRBV12-4 | TGTGCCAGCAGTCCAGGGGGCCGACGGGGAAGGAACACTGAAGCTTTCTTT | CASSPGGRRGRNTEAFF
TRBJ1-4 | - | - | TRBV25-1 | TGTCCCAGCAGTCTGGGATATACGGAAAAACTGTTTTTT | CPSSLGYTEKLFF
TRBJ1-2 | - | TRBD1 | TRBV7-9 | TGTGCCAGCAGCTTAACAGGGGAAGAGAAAGGCTACACCTTC | CASSLTGEEKGYTF
TRBJ2-7 | - | TRBD2 | TRBV20-1 | TGCAGTGCTATTCCTACTAGCGGGAGTGACTACGAGCAGTACTTC | CSAIPTSGSDYEQYF
TRBJ1-3 | once | - | TRBV13 | TGTGCCAGCAGCGGAATCACCGACAGACGCTCTGGAAACACCATATATTTT | CASSGITDRRSGNTIYF
TRBJ2-1 | many | - | TRBV19 | TGTGCCAGTAGTATAAGCGGATACTACAATGAGCAGTTCTTC | CASSISGYYNEQFF
TRBJ2-7 | - | - | TRBV6-6 | TGTGGCAGCAGCTTTCCCCGGGCTCCCAACGAGCAGTACTTC | CGSSFPRAPNEQYF
TRBJ1-5 | many | - | TRBV6-1 | TGTGCCAGCATTGTGGGGTCCCTAAGCAATCAGCCCCAGCATTTT | CASIVGSLSNQPQHF
TRBJ1-2 | many | - | TRBV2 | TGTGCCAGCAGTACAGGTCTCTATGGCTACACCTTC | CASSTGLYGYTF